This T cell receptor beta chain was observed in a study of cytomegalovirus exposure and HLA in healthy donors (dated by TCRdb to the late 2010s). About the study as a whole: According to an earlier analysis of 587 of the donors, about 179 million T cells yielded 120 million or so unique TCR beta sequences and about 300 Gb of sequence data. Approximately 310 gigabases of sequencing data and approximately 93 million unique TCR sequences were included in an early release covering over 600 HLA-typed donors. Of the roughly 410 genotyped donors, 75% to 85% were placed in the genetic ancestry cluster associated with self-reported Caucasian donors. The aim of the study was to test whether cataloging public T cell receptors could identify signatures of past pathogen exposure. The study profiled the T cell repertoires of 550 to 700 subjects by immunosequencing and related them to cytomegalovirus serostatus. In addition to the first cohort of 666 subjects, a separate validation cohort of approximately 110 different subjects was used. To predict cytomegalovirus infection status, the study brought together high-throughput TCR immunosequencing, statistical association of individual TCRs with disease status, and machine learning. A later analysis re-examined previously published TCR beta repertoires from about 670 donors and added high-resolution HLA genotyping to investigate patterns of TCR occurrence. Rather than using new phenotypic data, the later analysis identified candidate immune exposures from TCR beta sequences and from how often those sequences occurred across donors. An earlier analysis of nearly 600 of the donors applied high-throughput TCR beta sequencing to assess whether each TCR beta V gene segment acted as functional or pseudogenic. Donor age, sex, ethnicity and CMV serostatus were compiled together with the repertoire data. In a later genetic analysis, genome-wide SNP genotypes for about three fifths of the roughly 670 donors were used, and that subset was treated as a discovery cohort. Every repertoire in the discovery cohort had been generated on one and the same sequencing platform. HLA typing covered class I and class II loci at four-digit resolution. The number of donors typed differed by locus, with 629-630 for A, B, C, DRB1 and DQB1, 522 for DQA1, approximately 580 for DPA1, and around 450 for DPB1. Because of strong linkage in the cohort, 4 to 6 DR-DQ haplotypes were treated as single units for association and clustering. Across 300 to 500 genotyped donors of the cohort, an average of approximately 200,000 unique TCR beta nucleotide sequences per donor were sequenced, and approximately 19% of those sequences were non-productive.

Paper-wide results and their limitations: V-gene and J-gene trimming of TCR beta chains was associated with a missense DCLRE1C variant in a later genetic analysis, and the association was replicated in an independent cohort. A cluster of highly shared sequence variants was judged likely to be a technical artifact of the sequencing pipeline. For the cohort, immune exposure information was limited to CMV serostatus. The earlier analysis of approximately 560 of the donors excluded approximately 17 rarely observed V segments, including chromosome 9 orphons, because counts were too low. Correlated functional status among segregating V segments might reflect linkage disequilibrium, but an unknown experimental factor could not be ruled out. A further reported finding was that TCR beta sequences accurately predicted the HLA-A and HLA-B alleles for most subjects in the first cohort. The classifier was reported to diagnose cytomegalovirus status with high specificity and sensitivity in both the original cohort and the validation cohort. The cohort was sequenced for TCR beta chains only, and without alpha or paired-chain data the features that could be detected were limited. In vitro tests confirmed that a few of the cytomegalovirus-associated TCR beta chains recognize cytomegalovirus antigens. According to a later analysis, TCR association rates differed among HLA loci, with DRB1 alleles showing the most associated TCRs and HLA-C alleles showing the fewest. A later analysis associated 15,000 to 20,000 TCR beta sequences with specific HLA alleles at a false discovery rate of 0.05. The authors suggested that the approach could potentially be generalized to other disease states and immunological phenotypes. The 87-base-pair reads could not distinguish some IMGT-functional V segments, including TRBV6-2 and TRBV6-3, so those segments were excluded. An earlier analysis of around 500 of the donors showed that most TCR beta V segments appeared in productive rearrangements either about 90% or about 30% of the time, which broadly matched IMGT annotations. Most CMV-associated TCR beta chains appeared to be HLA-restricted in a later analysis, and the HLA associations seemed to be driven largely by CMV exposure. Assigning TCR associations to individual alleles was difficult when HLA alleles, especially DR and DQ, strongly co-occurred. The presence/absence analyses assumed that sequencing depth was roughly uniform across donors, and that assumption may not be true. According to a later genetic analysis, donors in an Asian-associated ancestry cluster had fewer N-insertions in productive TCRs than the roughly 670-donor mean. While some public TCRs were present in many individuals, most TCR sequences turned up only very rarely across donors. Several of the top co-occurrence clusters appeared to be linked to parvovirus B19, influenza, CMV and Epstein-Barr virus, according to a later analysis. Because HLA typing was missing for some donors at each locus, association tests included only the typed subset. Compared with equally common non-associated chains, HLA-associated TCR beta chains in a later analysis were more clonally expanded and had lower generation probabilities. The study gave a list of some 150 TCR beta chains associated with cytomegalovirus.

From its cysteine to its phenylalanine, the CDR3 spans 15 amino acids. Solely the CDR3 DNA is kept, with 45 bases framed from the first base. Ends trimmed: V by 5 bases, J by 7 bases; bases unmatched to a gene: 12. As encoded in the germline V gene, CDR1 is SNHLY while CDR2 is FYNNEI. The cohort comprised fewer than 750 healthy bone marrow donors. At the time of sampling, every cohort member was nominally healthy, though immune exposures that went unrecorded were likely present. The donor tested CMV seronegative, placing the donor among the 350 or so seronegative members of the cohort. Each donor provided a peripheral blood sample, and peripheral blood mononuclear cells were used for TCR beta sequencing. Genomic DNA was extracted from the blood cell samples with the Qiagen DNeasy Blood Extraction Kit. Receptor amplification or capture employed the immunoSEQ multiplex PCR assay. For the multiplex PCR, a mixture combining 60 forward primers for TCR Vbeta segments and 13 reverse primers for TCR Jbeta segments was used. The CDR3 region of rearranged TCR beta genes was amplified from genomic DNA with a multiplex PCR assay. Amplified TCR beta libraries were sequenced as 87-base-pair reads on the Illumina HiSeq System. The original pipeline was this. In a later analysis, approximately 74 million unique TCR beta chains were counted across the approximately 670 repertoires, and roughly 10 million of these chains were shared by at least two donors. To remove PCR and sequencing errors, raw reads were error-corrected and collapsed into unique sequences using a nearest-neighbor algorithm that merged closely related sequences. Alignment of CDR3 sequences to IMGT reference sequences was used to assign V, D and J gene segments. For a sequence to be retained, a match of at least six nucleotides to both a V gene segment and a J gene segment was required. Rearrangements were classified as productive when the CDR3 lacked stop codons and remained in frame with V and J, and all other rearrangements were classified as non-productive. Following IMGT convention, CDR3 was defined as the stretch from the second conserved V-encoded cysteine to the conserved J-encoded phenylalanine. The earlier analysis of some 580 of the donors excluded any sequence lacking an unambiguous match to a single V gene segment. An earlier analysis of some 500 of the donors classified V segments as functional when productive rearrangements were above 56.7% and as segregating when the standard deviation between donors was above 5%. A statistical classification framework was developed to diagnose cytomegalovirus status using the catalog of TCR beta chain sequences. In a later analysis, TCR nucleotide sequences were compared against IMGT/GENE-DB human TR gene sequences so that V and J genes could be assigned. The TCRdist pipeline was used in a later analysis to assign CDR3 sequences and most-parsimonious VDJ recombination scenarios. In a later analysis, every TCR beta chain was defined by the combination of its CDR3 amino acid sequence and its V-gene family, and reads without a unique V-gene family were dropped. A later analysis removed 592 highly shared, low-generation-probability nucleotide sequences to deal with suspected cross-contamination and a sequencing artifact. In a later analysis, a clonal expansion index for each public chain was calculated from normalized within-repertoire ranks of inferred template counts. In a later analysis, generation probabilities were computed with a VDJ recombination model fitted to out-of-frame rearrangements, and the resulting probabilities were checked against IGoR. In a later analysis, hypergeometric tests were used to score TCR-TCR, TCR-HLA and TCR-CMV co-occurrence, with a repertoire-size bias correction applied to TCR pairs. To estimate false discovery rates, a later analysis permuted the HLA or CMV assignments 20 times. In a later analysis, co-occurring TCRs were grouped using DBSCAN, and TCRdist sequence similarity was added for clustering within HLA-allele-positive subsets. For co-occurrence clustering, repertoires with fewer than 30,000 or more than 120,000 public chains were excluded, along with five repertoires with anomalous nucleotide sharing. Held by TCRdb, this immuneACCESS table contains in-frame sequences only and omits some clones. Under half of the omission traces to an unresolved V gene where checked; the cause of the rest is unknown. The DNA gave D and trimming, while V, J and clone size come from that table. This sample comprises about 210,000 clones, roughly 78% of them detected only once. About 0.47% of the sample goes to the ten largest clones.

About this clone itself: What this receptor recognizes is not known. Base qualities are missing; no much larger clone stands one base away.

This receptor was obtained from a boy younger than 18 in good health and CMV-seronegative. The chain couples TRBV2 to TRBJ1-2, with 8 bases aligning to TRBD1. Specimen: PBMCs. The CDR3 protein sequence reads: CASSITRTGSCGYTF. The nucleotide sequence reads as follows: TGTGCCAGCAGTATAACACGGACAGGGTCTTGTGGCTACACCTTC. With the portions outside the CDR3 filled from the reference TRBV2 and TRBJ1-2 genes, the complete variable region becomes EPEVTQTPSHQVTQMGQEVILRCVPISNHLYFYWYRQILGQKVEFLVSFYNNEISEKSEIFDDQFSVERPDGSNFTLKIRSTKLEDSAMYFCASSITRTGSCGYTFGSGTRLTVV.